Following are 16 T cell receptor beta chains from one sample sequenced in a study of blood T cells in healthy people across ages. PCR was performed a second time for about 6 to 11 cycles using a sample-barcoded 5' primer and a J-beta primer mix. TCRdb redid the calling of the 5' RACE reads with MiXCR, one entry per CDR3 protein. The sample includes approximately 830,000 distinct CDR3 sequences, approximately 67% of them seen just once. Sequenced input: blood. These receptors were collected from a man younger than 45 in good health.

The CDR3 sequence is CASRRDSSEQYF. CDR3 DNA: TGTGCCAGCAGGAGGGACAGTTCCGAGCAGTACTTC. The J gene is TRBJ2-4, the V gene TRBV2; 7 bases align to TRBD1. Matching the DNA end better, TRBJ2-7 makes the J call doubtful. Germline V CDR1 and CDR2: SNHLY, FYNNEI. CDR3 length: 12 residues.

This clonotype was picked up a small number of times. V gene TRBV12-3 or TRBV12-4 combines with J gene TRBJ2-3; no reliable D call. V was pared by 3 bases and J by 3 bases, with 7 bases between. The CDR3 totals 13 residues. CDR3 nucleotide sequence: TGTGCCAGCAGTTTTGCCGATACAGATACGCAGTATTTT. Its translation is CASSFADTDTQYF.

V is TRBV5-1 and J is TRBJ2-5; D tentatively fits TRBD1 or TRBD2 (5 bases each). CDR3 length equals 15 residues. Between the trimmed V and J ends, which lost 2 bases and 2 bases, there was a span of 13 bases. CDR1 and CDR2 from the germline V gene are SGHRS and YFSETQ. CDR3 amino acids: CASSFDGWGQETQYF. The CDR3 bases are TGCGCCAGCAGCTTCGACGGTTGGGGGCAAGAGACCCAGTACTTC. Full variable domain (rest looked up from reference TRBV5-1 and TRBJ2-5): KAGVTQTPRYLIKTRGQQVTLSCSPISGHRSVSWYQQTPGQGLQFLFEYFSETQRNKGNFPGRFSGRQFSNSRSEMNVSTLELGDSALYLCASSFDGWGQETQYFGPGTRLLVL.

Written as DNA, the CDR3 is TGTGCCAGCAGCCAAGAACTTCGGGGGCATACGCAGTATTTT. It is translated as CASSQELRGHTQYF. This chain connects TRBV14 to TRBJ2-3; tentatively, D is TRBD1 or TRBD2 (6 bases each). The CDR3 is made up of 14 amino acids. Germline CDR1 SGHDN, CDR2 FVKESK. V shed 0 bases and J shed 7 bases, with 11 bases lying between them.

This rearrangement joins TRBV6-7 to TRBJ2-7; 7 nucleotides align to TRBD2. Being an ORF, TRBV6-7 has a function that is uncertain. V lost 6 bases, J lost 7 bases, and 15 bases stayed unmatched. This CDR3 has 15 residues. Here the CDR3 reads CASRQQRGEYNEQYF. The DNA of the CDR3 is TGTGCCAGCAGACAGCAACGGGGGGAGTACAATGAGCAGTACTTC.

For this clonotype: One end of the junction does not line up with germline, which may come from a read error. The CDR3 region is CASSFGRVRADTQYF. The CDR3 nucleotides read TGTGCCAGCAGTTTTGGTAGAGTGAGAGCAGATACGCAATATTTT. The V and J genes are TRBV12-3 or TRBV12-4 and TRBJ2-3; no clear D. The CDR3 totals 15 residues.

The gene calls are TRBV2 and TRBJ2-1, with 12 bases fitting TRBD1. V dropped 6 bases and J dropped 10; count of bases not matched to a gene: 13. This CDR3 contains 16 residues. CDR1 and CDR2 from the germline V gene are SNHLY and FYNNEI. CDR3 residues: CASRGAGGQGAREQFF. The DNA of the CDR3 is TGTGCCAGCAGGGGCGCAGGGGGACAGGGGGCTCGGGAGCAGTTCTTC.

The J gene is TRBJ2-5, the V gene TRBV7-2; 9 bases fit TRBD1. The CDR3 contains 15 residues. Germline CDR1 and CDR2: SGHTA and FQGNSA. The V and J ends lost 4 bases and 2 bases, in that order; junction bases with no gene match: 5. The CDR3 bases are TGTGCCAGCAGCTCCGGGACAGGGATTCAAGAGACCCAGTACTTC. Translating it yields CASSSGTGIQETQYF. Looking up the rest from reference TRBV7-2 and TRBJ2-5 gives the full variable domain: GAGVSQSPSNKVTEKGKDVELRCDPISGHTALYWYRQSLGQGLEFLIYFQGNSAPDKSGLPSDRFSAERTGGSVSTLTIQRTQQEDSAVYLCASSSGTGIQETQYFGPGTRLLVL.

This CDR3 is CASSQTYDRGRTDTQYF. The CDR3 DNA reads TGCGCCAGCAGCCAAACATACGACAGGGGACGCACAGATACGCAGTATTTT. V usage is TRBV4-3 and J usage is TRBJ2-3; 8 bases are a match to TRBD1. Germline V CDR1 and CDR2: LGHNA, YSLEER. The CDR3 covers 17 residues. With 2 bases clipped from V and 1 base from J, the junction kept 8 bases outside the gene matches.

The chain employs TRBV24-1 and TRBJ2-1, with 12 bases matching TRBD2. The J segment lost 7 bases and the V segment lost 9 bases, leaving 3 bases of the junction unmatched. Looked up from germline, CDR1 is KGHDR and CDR2 is SFDVKD. The length of the CDR3 is 13 residues. The CDR3 region is CATQTSGGNEQFF. For the CDR3, the DNA is TGTGCCACCCAGACTAGCGGGGGTAATGAGCAGTTCTTC.

The chain combines TRBV5-1 with TRBJ2-1; D not certain. Looked up from germline, CDR1 is SGHRS and CDR2 is YFSETQ. The CDR3 is made up of 14 amino acids. V was clipped by 1 base and J by 10 bases, with 15 bases between them. In nucleotides, the CDR3 is TGCGCCAGCAGCTTGACGATCAGCATCAAGGAGCAGTTCTTC. As protein: CASSLTISIKEQFF.

The rearrangement joins TRBV4-2 to TRBJ2-1, with D hard to call. The V end lost 4 bases, the J end lost 2 bases, and 15 bases lay between the germline ends. The CDR3 contains 16 residues. In germline, CDR1 is LGHNA, CDR2 YNFKEQ. The CDR3 nucleotides read TGTGCCAGCAGCCCAGCCCAAGGGCAGGCCTACAATGAGCAGTTCTTC. Protein: CASSPAQGQAYNEQFF.

This clonotype has a handful of counts. This chain joins TRBV20-1 and TRBJ2-3; 7 bases are a match to TRBD2. Germline-derived CDR1 and CDR2 are DFQATT and SNEGSKA (reference sequence). V lost 6 bases, J lost 0 bases, and 15 bases stayed unmatched. The CDR3 consists of 17 residues. The CDR3, as DNA: TGCAGTGCCATATCTCCCTCCGCTAGCGGAAGCACAGATACGCAGTATTTT. This translates into CSAISPSASGSTDTQYF.

This clonotype appeared once. The V call is TRBV7-3, the J call TRBJ2-6; either TRBD1 or TRBD2 may fit D (5 bases each). The CDR3 covers 16 residues. Looked up from germline, CDR1 is SGHTA and CDR2 is FQGTGA. V was shortened by 5 bases and J by 3 bases, with 14 bases between the two germline ends. CDR3 sequence (DNA): TGTGCCAGCAGCACTCCCCGGGGCAATGGGGCCAACGTCCTGACTTTC. It encodes CASSTPRGNGANVLTF. The whole variable domain, filled in from reference TRBV7-3 and TRBJ2-6, reads GAGVSQTPSNKVTEKGKYVELRCDPISGHTALYWYRQSLGQGPEFLIYFQGTGAADDSGLPNDRFFAVRPEGSVSTLKIQRTERGDSAVYLCASSTPRGNGANVLTFGAGSRLTVL.

Turning to this clonotype: A much larger clone differs from this one at a single base, so this may be a read error. The V gene is TRBV7-9, the J gene TRBJ1-3; D is perhaps TRBD1 (5 bases). The CDR3 length is 15 residues. Looked up from germline, CDR1 is SEHNR and CDR2 is FQNEAQ (reference sequence). V lost 5 bases to trimming and J lost 7 bases, with 18 bases between them. Here the CDR3 reads CASSALAGVLNTIYF. CDR3 nucleotides: TGTGCCAGCAGCGCCTTAGCGGGGGTCCTCAACACCATATATTTT. Full variable domain (missing parts from reference TRBV7-9 and TRBJ1-3): DTGVSQNPRHKITKRGQNVTFRCDPISEHNRLYWYRQTLGQGPEFLTYFQNEAQLEKSRLLSDRFSAERPKGSFSTLEIQRTEQGDSAMYLCASSALAGVLNTIYFGEGSWLTVV.

CDR3 amino acids: CASSQPGGYGYTF. The CDR3 DNA reads as TGTGCCAGCAGCCAACCGGGGGGCTATGGCTACACCTTC. The chain carries TRBV3-1 and TRBJ1-2, with D perhaps TRBD1 (5 bases). Germline CDR1 is LGHDT and CDR2 is YNNKEL (reference sequence). The V end lost 2 bases, the J end lost 4 bases, and 8 bases lay between the germline ends. The CDR3 sequence is 13 residues long.